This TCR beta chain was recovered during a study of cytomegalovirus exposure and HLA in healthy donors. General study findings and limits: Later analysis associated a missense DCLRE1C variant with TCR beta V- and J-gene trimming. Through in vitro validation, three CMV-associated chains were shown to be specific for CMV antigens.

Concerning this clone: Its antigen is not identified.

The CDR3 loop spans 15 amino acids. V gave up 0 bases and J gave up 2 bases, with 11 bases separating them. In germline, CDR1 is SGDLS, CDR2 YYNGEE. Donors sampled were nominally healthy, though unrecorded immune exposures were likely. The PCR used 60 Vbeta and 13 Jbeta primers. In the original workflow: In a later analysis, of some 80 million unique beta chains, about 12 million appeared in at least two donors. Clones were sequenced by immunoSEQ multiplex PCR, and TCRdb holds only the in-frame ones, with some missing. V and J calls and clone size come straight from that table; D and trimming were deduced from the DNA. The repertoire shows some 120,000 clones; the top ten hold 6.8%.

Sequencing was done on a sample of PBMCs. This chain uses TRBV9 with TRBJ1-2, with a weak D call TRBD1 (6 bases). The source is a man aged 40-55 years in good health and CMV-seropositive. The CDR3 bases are TGTGCCAGCAGCGTAGCATCAGGGGCCAACTATGGCTACACCTTC. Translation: CASSVASGANYGYTF. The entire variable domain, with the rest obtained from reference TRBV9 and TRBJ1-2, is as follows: DSGVTQTPKHLITATGQRVTLRCSPRSGDLSVYWYQQSLDQGLQFLIQYYNGEERAKGNILERFSAQQFPDLHSELNLSSLELGDSALYFCASSVASGANYGYTFGSGTRLTVV.